The source of this TCR beta chain is a study of blood T cell repertoires in COVID-19. Study in general: Both acute and convalescent COVID-19 samples were obtained from the United States, Italy and Spain. PBMCs, B-cell-depleted T cells, or T cells were the source of the cDNA or gDNA that made up the material.

In the original workflow: Nucleated cell number was recorded as an estimate derived from reference gene primer amplification. Generated by immunoSEQ multiplex PCR, the TCRdb table keeps only in-frame clones and is missing some. Clonal size and the V and J genes are those of that table, whereas D and trimming came from the DNA. The data hold about 110,000 clones, with approximately 81% observed a single time. This sequence was found in a man aged 50-60 years with acute or convalescent COVID-19. The sequencing sample was made of peripheral blood.

CDR3 sequence reads: CASSGQEIYGYTF. In nucleotides, the CDR3 is TGTGCCAGTAGTGGACAGGAAATTTATGGCTACACCTTC. The chain recombines TRBV19 with TRBJ1-2; 7 bases align to TRBD1. J was trimmed by 5 bases and V by 5 bases; bases with no gene match: 5. Germline V gene sequence: CDR1 LNHDA, CDR2 SQIVND (reference sequence). The CDR3 sequence is 13 residues long.